This is a list of T cell receptor beta chains from one sample in a study of shared clonotypes between healthy human individuals. The assay was immunoSEQ multiplex PCR, and TCRdb's table has in-frame clones only and misses some. In the table there are just over 2,000,000 clones, roughly 95% of which are singletons. Sequencing used naive CD4+ T cells sorted from blood. Receptors originate from a man between 18 and 29 years old in good health. Each CDR3 is given with its conserved first and last residue. The order of the fields is D gene, J gene, V gene, clone size, CDR3 length, CDR3 protein, CDR3 DNA. The D gene is left open where the match is weak. The listing skips clone size in some rows; elsewhere it reads once, few, many or a size class.

D: TRBD2
J: TRBJ2-5
V: TRBV7-9
size: once
length: 17
CDR3: CASSSPGLAKNQETQYF
DNA: TGTGCCAGCAGCTCCCCGGGACTAGCGAAAAATCAAGAGACCCAGTACTTC

D: .
J: TRBJ2-5
V: TRBV2
size: .
length: 15
CDR3: CASSEGRKYQETQYF
DNA: TGTGCCAGCAGTGAAGGGAGGAAGTACCAAGAGACCCAGTACTTC

D: .
J: TRBJ1-2
V: TRBV25-1
size: .
length: 15
CDR3: CASSPNEGGRDGYTF
DNA: TGTGCCAGCAGTCCAAACGAGGGGGGTCGTGATGGCTACACCTTC

D: .
J: TRBJ1-2
V: TRBV25-1
size: few
length: 14
CDR3: CASSEEGESMGYTF
DNA: TGTGCCAGCAGTGAAGAGGGAGAGAGTATGGGCTACACCTTC

D: TRBD1
J: TRBJ2-3
V: TRBV27
size: .
length: 14
CDR3: CASRAAGGADTQYF
DNA: TGTGCCAGCAGGGCGGCAGGGGGTGCAGATACGCAGTATTTT

D: TRBD1
J: TRBJ2-3
V: TRBV6-1
size: .
length: 14
CDR3: CASSVTGGTDTQYF
DNA: TGTGCCAGCAGTGTTACAGGGGGCACAGATACGCAGTATTTT

D: .
J: TRBJ2-1
V: TRBV7-9
size: .
length: 18
CDR3: CASSLSSQLAESYNEQFF
DNA: TGTGCCAGCAGCTTATCTAGCCAGTTAGCCGAGTCCTACAATGAGCAGTTCTTC

D: .
J: TRBJ1-5
V: TRBV7-8
size: .
length: 15
CDR3: CASSPLGRENQPQHF
DNA: TGTGCCAGCAGCCCCCTTGGTAGGGAAAATCAGCCCCAGCATTTT

D: TRBD1
J: TRBJ2-7
V: TRBV7-9
size: .
length: 15
CDR3: CASSLVGTGFYEQYF
DNA: TGTGCCAGCAGCTTAGTTGGGACAGGGTTTTACGAGCAGTACTTC

D: .
J: TRBJ2-5
V: TRBV19
size: .
length: 15
CDR3: CASTRGSGNQETQYF
DNA: TGTGCCAGTACCCGAGGGTCGGGGAACCAAGAGACCCAGTACTTC

D: TRBD2
J: TRBJ2-1
V: TRBV4-1
size: .
length: 17
CDR3: CASSRGDGRSSYNEQFF
DNA: TGCGCCAGCAGCAGAGGGGACGGGAGGAGCTCCTACAATGAGCAGTTCTTC

D: .
J: TRBJ1-5
V: TRBV10-1
size: .
length: 15
CDR3: CASSFLALSNQPQHF
DNA: TGCGCCAGCAGTTTTCTCGCGCTTAGCAATCAGCCCCAGCATTTT

D: .
J: TRBJ1-1
V: TRBV4-1
size: .
length: 14
CDR3: CASSQEGRNTEAFF
DNA: TGCGCCAGCAGCCAAGAGGGACGGAACACTGAAGCTTTCTTT

D: .
J: TRBJ2-7
V: TRBV6-5
size: once
length: 14
CDR3: CASSYSRSGLEQYF
DNA: TGTGCCAGCAGTTACTCCCGATCGGGTTTGGAGCAGTACTTC

D: TRBD2
J: TRBJ2-1
V: TRBV30
size: .
length: 18
CDR3: CAWSKPTQAGGIYNEQFF
DNA: TGTGCCTGGAGTAAACCGACTCAGGCGGGGGGGATCTACAATGAGCAGTTCTTC

D: .
J: TRBJ2-2
V: TRBV5-1
size: .
length: 14
CDR3: CASRLALNTGELFF
DNA: TGCGCCAGCCGTCTAGCGTTGAACACCGGGGAGCTGTTTTTT

D: TRBD1
J: TRBJ2-7
V: TRBV6-5
size: .
length: 16
CDR3: CASSYGRTGDSYEQYF
DNA: TGTGCCAGCAGTTACGGGAGGACAGGGGACTCCTACGAGCAGTACTTC

D: .
J: TRBJ1-4
V: TRBV2
size: .
length: 14
CDR3: CASRYRVTNEKLFF
DNA: TGTGCCAGCAGATACAGGGTAACTAATGAAAAACTGTTTTTT

D: .
J: TRBJ2-7
V: TRBV18
size: .
length: 12
CDR3: CASSPDSYEQYF
DNA: TGTGCCAGCTCACCAGACAGTTACGAGCAGTACTTC

D: .
J: TRBJ1-1
V: TRBV11-2
size: .
length: 12
CDR3: CASSLWELEAFF
DNA: TGTGCCAGCAGCTTATGGGAGCTCGAAGCTTTCTTT

D: .
J: TRBJ2-2
V: TRBV7-2
size: .
length: 12
CDR3: CASSLYPGELFF
DNA: TGTGCCAGCAGCTTATACCCCGGGGAGCTGTTTTTT

D: .
J: TRBJ1-6
V: TRBV6-5
size: .
length: 15
CDR3: CASSWAWGGDSPLHF
DNA: TGTGCCAGCAGTTGGGCCTGGGGAGGGGATTCACCCCTCCACTTT

D: TRBD1
J: TRBJ2-2
V: TRBV10-1
size: .
length: 13
CDR3: CASSQGSTGELFF
DNA: TGCGCCAGCTCACAGGGGAGCACCGGGGAGCTGTTTTTT

D: .
J: TRBJ2-1
V: TRBV30
size: .
length: 10
CDR3: CAHTRGGQFF
DNA: TGTGCCCACACCCGAGGTGGGCAGTTCTTC

D: .
J: TRBJ1-1
V: TRBV30
size: .
length: 12
CDR3: CACRGLNTEAFF
DNA: TGTGCCTGCCGGGGCCTGAACACTGAAGCTTTCTTT

D: .
J: TRBJ2-3
V: TRBV4-3
size: .
length: 15
CDR3: CASSQDTRSTDTQYF
DNA: TGCGCCAGCAGCCAAGATACAAGGAGCACAGATACGCAGTATTTT

D: .
J: TRBJ1-6
V: TRBV5-1
size: few
length: 15
CDR3: CASSFSDDFNSPLHF
DNA: TGCGCCAGCAGCTTTTCGGATGACTTTAATTCACCCCTCCACTTT

D: .
J: TRBJ1-4
V: TRBV2
size: .
length: 14
CDR3: CASRQETGGEKLFF
DNA: TGTGCCAGCAGACAAGAGACAGGCGGGGAAAAACTGTTTTTT

D: TRBD2
J: TRBJ2-2
V: TRBV7-2
size: .
length: 17
CDR3: CASSSLWSGSATGELFF
DNA: TGTGCCAGCAGCTCCCTGTGGAGCGGGAGTGCTACCGGGGAGCTGTTTTTT

D: .
J: TRBJ2-6
V: TRBV6-1
size: .
length: 18
CDR3: CASSDPGPTSSGANVLTF
DNA: TGTGCCAGCAGTGACCCGGGTCCTACCAGCTCTGGGGCCAACGTCCTGACTTTC

D: .
J: TRBJ1-2
V: TRBV18
size: .
length: 15
CDR3: CASSPVGDRYYGYTF
DNA: TGTGCCAGCTCACCGGTGGGTGACAGGTACTATGGCTACACCTTC

D: .
J: TRBJ2-7
V: TRBV7-6
size: once
length: 12
CDR3: CASSRGLYEQYF
DNA: TGTGCCAGCAGTCGGGGGTTGTACGAGCAGTACTTC

D: .
J: TRBJ2-2
V: TRBV12-5
size: .
length: 15
CDR3: CASGWDSEQTGELFF
DNA: TGTGCTAGTGGCTGGGACTCAGAGCAAACCGGGGAGCTGTTTTTT

D: .
J: TRBJ1-6
V: TRBV4-1
size: few
length: 15
CDR3: CASSLPGAYNSPLHF
DNA: TGCGCCAGCAGCTTACCCGGGGCTTATAATTCACCCCTCCACTTT

D: .
J: TRBJ2-4
V: TRBV19
size: .
length: 14
CDR3: CASSINGAGNIQYF
DNA: TGTGCCAGTAGTATAAATGGCGCTGGCAACATTCAGTACTTC

D: .
J: TRBJ2-7
V: TRBV2
size: .
length: 14
CDR3: CASSPQVGAVEQYF
DNA: TGTGCCAGCAGCCCGCAAGTGGGAGCGGTAGAGCAGTACTTC

D: .
J: TRBJ2-7
V: TRBV29-1
size: .
length: 12
CDR3: CSVDQGFNEQYF
DNA: TGCAGCGTTGACCAGGGTTTCAACGAGCAGTACTTC

D: .
J: TRBJ2-1
V: TRBV20-1
size: .
length: 11
CDR3: CSASPGNEQFF
DNA: TGCAGTGCTAGCCCGGGCAATGAGCAGTTCTTC

D: .
J: TRBJ1-1
V: TRBV28
size: .
length: 14
CDR3: CASNPWPRNTEAFF
DNA: TGTGCCAGCAACCCTTGGCCCCGGAACACTGAAGCTTTCTTT

D: TRBD1
J: TRBJ2-2
V: TRBV19
size: .
length: 14
CDR3: CATGQGANTGELFF
DNA: TGTGCCACTGGACAGGGGGCAAACACCGGGGAGCTGTTTTTT

D: .
J: TRBJ2-4
V: TRBV7-2
size: .
length: 13
CDR3: CASSLFSPNIQYF
DNA: TGTGCCAGCAGCTTATTCTCCCCGAACATTCAGTACTTC

D: TRBD2
J: TRBJ2-1
V: TRBV6-5
size: .
length: 15
CDR3: CASSSLGGADNEQFF
DNA: TGTGCCAGCAGCTCCCTCGGGGGGGCCGACAATGAGCAGTTCTTC

D: TRBD1
J: TRBJ2-7
V: TRBV10-3
size: .
length: 16
CDR3: CAISNPGQRNSYEQYF
DNA: TGTGCCATCAGTAACCCGGGACAGAGGAACTCCTACGAGCAGTACTTC

D: .
J: TRBJ2-7
V: TRBV18
size: .
length: 14
CDR3: CASSPGRAYYEQYF
DNA: TGTGCCAGCTCACCCGGCAGGGCATACTACGAGCAGTACTTC

D: .
J: TRBJ1-1
V: TRBV5-6
size: .
length: 14
CDR3: CASSLAVMNTEAFF
DNA: TGTGCCAGCAGCTTGGCAGTCATGAACACTGAAGCTTTCTTT

D: .
J: TRBJ2-3
V: TRBV30
size: .
length: 12
CDR3: CAWRTQADTQYF
DNA: TGTGCCTGGAGGACCCAAGCGGATACGCAGTATTTT

D: .
J: TRBJ2-1
V: TRBV5-6
size: .
length: 15
CDR3: CASSLFSEGTNEQFF
DNA: TGTGCCAGCAGCTTGTTCTCCGAGGGGACAAATGAGCAGTTCTTC

D: .
J: TRBJ1-2
V: TRBV30
size: .
length: 14
CDR3: CAWSEDPKYYGYTF
DNA: TGTGCCTGGAGTGAAGACCCGAAGTACTATGGCTACACCTTC

D: .
J: TRBJ1-2
V: TRBV7-9
size: once
length: 16
CDR3: CASSLVIEGPGYGYTF
DNA: TGTGCCAGCAGCTTAGTTATCGAGGGTCCTGGCTATGGCTACACCTTC

D: TRBD1
J: TRBJ1-3
V: TRBV28
size: .
length: 14
CDR3: CASSLQGQRNTIYF
DNA: TGTGCCAGCAGTTTGCAGGGACAGAGAAACACCATATATTTT

D: TRBD1
J: TRBJ2-5
V: TRBV28
size: .
length: 15
CDR3: CASSLPGGYTETQYF
DNA: TGTGCCAGCAGTTTACCAGGGGGTTACACAGAGACCCAGTACTTC

D: .
J: TRBJ2-3
V: TRBV29-1
size: .
length: 13
CDR3: CSVEPDSTDTQYF
DNA: TGCAGCGTAGAGCCTGATAGCACAGATACGCAGTATTTT

D: .
J: TRBJ1-5
V: TRBV19
size: .
length: 13
CDR3: CASSTTRNQPQHF
DNA: TGTGCCAGTAGTACCACCCGTAATCAGCCCCAGCATTTT

D: TRBD2
J: TRBJ2-7
V: TRBV2
size: .
length: 14
CDR3: CASRETSGAGEQYF
DNA: TGTGCCAGCAGGGAGACTAGCGGGGCGGGAGAGCAGTACTTC

D: .
J: TRBJ2-7
V: TRBV6-5
size: .
length: 11
CDR3: CASSYSSEQYF
DNA: TGTGCCAGCAGTTACTCATCCGAGCAGTACTTC

D: .
J: TRBJ2-7
V: TRBV27
size: .
length: 14
CDR3: CASSPQGPNYEQYF
DNA: TGTGCCAGCAGTCCCCAGGGTCCCAACTACGAGCAGTACTTC

D: .
J: TRBJ2-7
V: TRBV6-6
size: .
length: 11
CDR3: CASSLNYEQYF
DNA: TGTGCCAGCAGCTTAAATTACGAGCAGTACTTC

D: .
J: TRBJ1-4
V: TRBV6-5
size: .
length: 15
CDR3: CASSYSSGRDEKLFF
DNA: TGTGCCAGCAGTTACTCTTCGGGACGGGATGAAAAACTGTTTTTT

D: TRBD2
J: TRBJ2-7
V: TRBV5-1
size: .
length: 16
CDR3: CASSLESSGAPYEQYF
DNA: TGCGCCAGCAGCTTGGAATCTAGCGGGGCCCCCTACGAGCAGTACTTC